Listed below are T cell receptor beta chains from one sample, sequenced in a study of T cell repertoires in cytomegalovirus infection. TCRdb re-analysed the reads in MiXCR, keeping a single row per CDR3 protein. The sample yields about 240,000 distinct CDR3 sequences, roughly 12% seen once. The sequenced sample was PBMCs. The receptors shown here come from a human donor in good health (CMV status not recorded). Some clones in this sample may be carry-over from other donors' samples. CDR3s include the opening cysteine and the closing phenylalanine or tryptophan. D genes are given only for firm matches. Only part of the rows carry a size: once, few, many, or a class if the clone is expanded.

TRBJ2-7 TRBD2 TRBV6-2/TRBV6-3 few CASTEGLPDGEQYF TGTGCCAGCACCGAGGGACTACCCGACGGGGAGCAGTACTTC
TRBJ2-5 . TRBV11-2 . CASSFRETTDHQETQYF TGTGCCAGCAGCTTCCGGGAGACGACAGATCATCAAGAGACCCAGTACTTC
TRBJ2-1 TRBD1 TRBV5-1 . CASSPGGAYNEQFF TGCGCCAGCAGCCCAGGGGGAGCGTACAATGAGCAGTTCTTC
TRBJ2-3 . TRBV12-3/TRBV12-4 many CASSPFTGSTDTQYF TGTGCCAGCAGTCCTTTTACGGGGAGCACAGATACGCAGTATTTT
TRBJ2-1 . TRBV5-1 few CASSLSRFNEQFF TGCGCCAGCAGCTTGAGCAGGTTCAATGAGCAGTTCTTC
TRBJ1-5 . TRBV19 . CASSIEVYQPQHF TGTGCCAGTAGTATAGAAGTGTATCAGCCCCAGCATTTT
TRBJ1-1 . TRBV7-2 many CASTLYSGGNTEAFF TGTGCCAGCACCCTATATTCTGGGGGGAACACTGAAGCTTTCTTT
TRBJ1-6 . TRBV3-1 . CASSQDDSPLHF TGTGCCAGCAGCCAAGATGATTCACCCCTCCACTTT
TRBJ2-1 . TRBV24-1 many CATFSKQRLQFF TGTGCCACCTTTTCCAAGCAAAGACTCCAGTTCTTC
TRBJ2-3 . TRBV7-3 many CASSLMSSRDTQYF TGTGCCAGCAGCTTAATGTCTAGCAGAGATACGCAGTATTTT
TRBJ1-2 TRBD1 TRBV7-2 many CASSFRQGGDTF TGTGCCAGCAGCTTTAGACAGGGTGGCGACACCTTC
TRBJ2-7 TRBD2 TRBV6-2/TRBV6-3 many CASSYWTSATYEQYF TGTGCCAGCAGTTACTGGACTAGCGCGACCTACGAGCAGTACTTC
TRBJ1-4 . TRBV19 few CASGRTGITNEKLFF TGTGCCAGTGGAAGAACAGGGATCACTAATGAAAAACTGTTTTTT
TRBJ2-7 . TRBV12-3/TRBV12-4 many CASSLLSRGAGYEQYF TGTGCCAGCAGTTTACTCTCCCGGGGGGCCGGATACGAGCAGTACTTC
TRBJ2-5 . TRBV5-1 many CASSFQAEETQYF TGCGCCAGCAGCTTTCAGGCTGAAGAGACCCAGTACTTC
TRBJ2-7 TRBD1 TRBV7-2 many CASSLEGQGLREQYF TGTGCCAGCAGCTTAGAGGGACAGGGCCTAAGGGAGCAGTACTTC
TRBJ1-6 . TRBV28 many CASSLSRANSPLHF TGTGCCAGCAGTTTAAGCAGGGCTAATTCACCCCTCCACTTT
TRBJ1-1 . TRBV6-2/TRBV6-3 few CASSNSGRTEAFF TGTGCCAGCAGTAACTCCGGGAGGACTGAAGCTTTCTTT
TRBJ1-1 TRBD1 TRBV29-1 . CSVGTGNTEAFF TGCAGCGTGGGGACAGGGAACACTGAAGCTTTCTTT
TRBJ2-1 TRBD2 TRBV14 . CASSQSIGSGGPYNEQFF TGTGCCAGCAGCCAGAGTATCGGGTCGGGAGGGCCCTACAATGAGCAGTTCTTC
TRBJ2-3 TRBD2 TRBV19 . CASKGLAGAEDTQYF TGTGCCAGTAAGGGACTAGCGGGGGCGGAGGATACGCAGTATTTT
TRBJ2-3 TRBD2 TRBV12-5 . CASGISRDYPTDTQYF TGTGCTAGTGGTATAAGCCGGGACTACCCCACAGATACGCAGTATTTT
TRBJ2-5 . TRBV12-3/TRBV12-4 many CATRLVPAETQYF TGTGCCACCCGTCTAGTCCCCGCAGAGACCCAGTACTTC
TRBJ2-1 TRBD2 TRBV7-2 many CASSRTSGRGDEQFF TGTGCCAGCAGTCGGACTAGCGGGAGAGGGGATGAGCAGTTCTTC
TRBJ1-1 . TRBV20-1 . CSAWGEVNTEAFF TGCAGTGCCTGGGGGGAAGTGAACACTGAAGCTTTCTTT
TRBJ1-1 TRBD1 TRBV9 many CASSVDPGGEAFF TGTGCCAGCAGCGTAGACCCAGGGGGCGAAGCTTTCTTT
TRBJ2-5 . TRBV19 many CASSIDRETQYF TGTGCCAGTAGTATAGATCGAGAGACCCAGTACTTC
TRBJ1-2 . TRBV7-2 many CASSLGPGVEDGYTF TGTGCCAGCAGCTTAGGTCCCGGGGTTGAAGATGGCTACACCTTC
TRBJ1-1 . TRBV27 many CASSLEGERTEAFF TGTGCCAGCAGTTTAGAGGGGGAGCGGACTGAAGCTTTCTTT
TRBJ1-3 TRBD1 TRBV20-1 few CSAMGQGPGNTIYF TGCAGTGCTATGGGACAGGGCCCTGGAAACACCATATATTTT
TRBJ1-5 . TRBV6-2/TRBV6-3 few CASSHRDTNQPQHF TGTGCCAGCAGTCACCGGGACACCAATCAGCCCCAGCATTTT
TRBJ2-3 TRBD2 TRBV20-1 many CSARAAGGLGGTDTQYF TGCAGTGCTAGAGCGGCGGGGGGGCTGGGAGGCACAGATACGCAGTATTTT
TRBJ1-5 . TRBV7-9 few CASSLDFGGRSNQPQHF TGTGCCAGCAGCTTAGATTTTGGGGGTAGAAGCAATCAGCCCCAGCATTTT
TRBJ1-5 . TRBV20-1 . CSARGGEGRNQPQHF TGCAGTGCCCGGGGAGGGGAGGGACGCAATCAGCCCCAGCATTTT
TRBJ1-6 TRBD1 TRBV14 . CASSQFLTGNSPLHF TGTGCCAGCAGCCAATTTCTGACAGGGAATTCACCCCTCCACTTT